This T cell receptor beta chain was found in a study of T cells in Graves' hyperthyroidism and ophthalmopathy. What was amplified from RNA transcripts were TCR beta CDR3 regions. First-round RT-PCR targeting the TCR CDR3 was performed with the HTBI primer set. MiXCR, run by TCRdb on the multiplex PCR reads, gives a single entry per CDR3 protein. The sample shows some 600,000 distinct CDR3 sequences, about 15% of them seen only once. The sample holds a few counts of this clonotype. The CDR3 consists of 15 residues. CDR1 and CDR2 (germline): KGHSH, LQKENI. Between the trimmed V and J ends, which lost 3 bases and 0 bases, there was a span of 12 bases.

Sequences were obtained from blood. V gene TRBV18 combines with J gene TRBJ2-7; D not certain. This clonotype was sampled from a woman in her 30s with Graves' hyperthyroidism that later progressed to Graves' ophthalmopathy. CDR3 DNA: TGTGCCAGCTCACCTCGGACGGCCAGCTCCTACGAGCAGTACTTC. Protein sequence: CASSPRTASSYEQYF. Combining the CDR3 with reference TRBV18 and TRBJ2-7 gives the whole variable domain NAGVMQNPRHLVRRRGQEARLRCSPMKGHSHVYWYRQLPEEGLKFMVYLQKENIIDESGMPKERFSAEFPKEGPSILRIQQVVRGDSAAYFCASSPRTASSYEQYFGPGTRLTVT.